The 30 T cell receptor beta chains given below trace back to one sample, sequenced in a study of identical twins. Via MiXCR, TCRdb re-called the 5' RACE reads, giving one row per CDR3 protein. The sample lists just under 650,000 distinct CDR3 sequences, about 7.6% occurring once. The same data also contributed to another study, on yellow fever vaccine responses in identical twins.

Sequenced input: PBMCs. All receptors come from a woman aged 18-29 years in good health.

This clonotype has more than one count but fewer than ten. The chain recombines TRBV11-1 with TRBJ2-1; 8 positions match TRBD2. The trim removed 2 bases at V and 0 bases at J, leaving 12 bases unmatched. The germline gives CDR1 SGHAT, CDR2 FQDESV (reference sequence). The CDR3 has 19 amino acids. The CDR3 DNA is TGTGCCAGCAGCTTACGGGGGGGGGCTATACTCAGCTCCTACAATGAGCAGTTCTTC. Its translation is CASSLRGGAILSSYNEQFF.

This clonotype was counted a few times. The chain links TRBV15 to TRBJ2-1; 7 bases align to TRBD2. Losses at the gene ends were 8 bases for V and 4 bases for J; bases not matched to a gene: 8. CDR3 size: 14 residues. Germline CDR1 reads LNHNV; CDR2 reads YYDKDF (reference sequence). The CDR3 sequence: CATSRGRGYNEQFF. DNA of the CDR3: TGTGCCACCTCACGCGGGAGAGGGTACAATGAGCAGTTCTTC. Full variable domain (missing parts from reference TRBV15 and TRBJ2-1): DAMVIQNPRYQVTQFGKPVTLSCSQTLNHNVMYWYQQKSSQAPKLLFHYYDKDFNNEADTPDNFQSRRPNTSFCFLDIRSPGLGDTAMYLCATSRGRGYNEQFFGPGTRLTVL.

In this sample, this clonotype turned up a few times. The J gene is TRBJ2-7, the V gene TRBV12-3 or TRBV12-4; 9 bases match TRBD2. Trimming at V came to 4 bases and at J to 1 base, leaving 8 bases not matched to a gene. This CDR3 region has 16 residues. Here the CDR3 reads CASSSRRREGSYEQYF. The DNA for the CDR3 is TGTGCCAGCAGTTCCCGTAGGCGGGAGGGTTCCTACGAGCAGTACTTC.

In this sample, this clonotype turned up a few times. The gene calls are TRBV28 and TRBJ1-6; no reliable D call. The CDR3 runs to 16 residues. Per the germline V gene, CDR1 is MDHEN and CDR2 is SYDVKM. The V end lost 5 bases, the J end lost 0 bases, and 11 bases lay between the germline ends. The CDR3 DNA is TGTGCCAGCAGTGTGACACCCAACTCCTATAATTCACCCCTCCACTTT. It specifies CASSVTPNSYNSPLHF.

This clonotype came up many times. The gene calls are TRBV29-1 and TRBJ2-1; a possible D gene is TRBD1 (6 bases). In germline, CDR1 is SQVTM, CDR2 ANQGSEA. V was cut by 6 bases and J by 9 bases, with 18 bases left in between. The CDR3 loop spans 13 amino acids. The CDR3 nucleotides are TGCAGCGTCATTTGCCTTGGGACACCTGAGCAGTTCTTC. This translates into CSVICLGTPEQFF.

This chain uses TRBV5-5 with TRBJ2-7, with 8 nucleotides matching TRBD1. Per germline, CDR1 SGHKS and CDR2 YYEKEE (reference sequence). V shed 1 base and J 3 bases; nucleotides not matched to a gene: 3. The CDR3 runs 14 residues. CDR3 loop: CASSLLGTGYEQYV. CDR3 in DNA: TGTGCCAGCAGCTTGTTAGGGACAGGCTACGAGCAGTACGTC.

The chain has TRBV6-2 or TRBV6-3 and TRBJ2-7, with D tentatively TRBD2 (7 bases). CDR3 length: 18 amino acids. Looked up from germline, CDR1 is MNHEY and CDR2 is SVGEGT. The V end lost 2 bases, the J end lost 6 bases, and 26 bases lay between the germline ends. Here the CDR3 reads CASSYQGGRLALFSEQYF. In DNA form, the CDR3 reads TGTGCCAGCAGTTACCAAGGGGGAAGACTAGCCCTTTTTTCCGAGCAGTACTTC.

This clonotype was observed a handful of times. The chain joins TRBV12-3 or TRBV12-4 to TRBJ2-2; D unresolved. Between the trimmed V and J ends, which lost 7 bases and 0 bases, there was a span of 12 bases. The CDR3 loop spans 15 amino acids. The CDR3 DNA follows: TGTGCCAGCACCCAAGGGCAACCGAACACCGGGGAGCTGTTTTTT. It encodes CASTQGQPNTGELFF.

The rearrangement links TRBV12-3 or TRBV12-4 to TRBJ2-7; D remains ambiguous. Trimming took off 3 bases at V and 0 bases at J, with 9 bases between the two ends. The CDR3 length is 14 residues. CDR3 region: CASSFGGLSYEQYV. The CDR3 DNA follows: TGTGCCAGCAGTTTTGGCGGTCTCTCCTACGAGCAGTACGTC.

The chain has TRBV7-8 and TRBJ2-7; D possibly matches TRBD1 or TRBD2 (7 bases each). The CDR3 runs 15 residues. The V end lost 1 base, the J end lost 5 bases, and 15 bases lay between the germline ends. Per germline, CDR1 SGHVS and CDR2 FQNEAQ. The CDR3: CASSLVQGGRNEQYF. The CDR3, as DNA: TGTGCCAGCAGCTTAGTGCAGGGGGGGAGGAACGAGCAGTACTTC.

This clonotype was detected ten times or more. The chain employs TRBV20-1 and TRBJ1-1, with D perhaps matching TRBD1 (5 bases). The CDR3 covers 13 residues. Looked up from germline, CDR1 is DFQATT and CDR2 is SNEGSKA (reference sequence). V was trimmed by 4 bases and J by 6 bases, leaving 15 bases between them. The CDR3: CSAKPGGLPEAFF. DNA for the CDR3: TGCAGTGCTAAACCGGGGGGACTGCCTGAAGCTTTCTTT.

The sample holds many counts of this clonotype. V and J are TRBV12-3 or TRBV12-4 and TRBJ2-7, with D possibly being TRBD1 (6 bases). The CDR3 extends over 14 amino acids. Between the trimmed V and J ends, which lost 3 bases and 3 bases, there was a span of 12 bases. The CDR3 DNA follows: TGTGCCAGCAGTTTGGTGGGACACCTCTACGAGCAGTACTTC. Residues: CASSLVGHLYEQYF.

This clonotype was detected many times. The gene calls are TRBV29-1 and TRBJ1-3, with 7 bases that match TRBD1. With V trimmed by 4 bases and J by 4 bases, 4 bases remained unmatched. Germline V gene sequence: CDR1 SQVTM, CDR2 ANQGSEA. This CDR3 has 13 amino acids. CDR3 DNA: TGCAGCGTTGCCGGACAGGACGGAAACACCATATATTTT. Its translation: CSVAGQDGNTIYF.

This clonotype has only a few counts. This chain links TRBV7-9 with TRBJ2-3, with D perhaps given as TRBD1 or TRBD2 (6 bases each). Trimming removed 5 bases from V and 5 bases from J, with 20 bases in between. This CDR3 spans 16 amino acids. From germline, CDR1 is SEHNR and CDR2 FQNEAQ (reference sequence). CDR3 protein: CASSPLDRGRIDTQYF. In DNA form, the CDR3 reads TGTGCCAGCAGCCCACTTGATAGGGGGAGGATAGATACGCAGTATTTT.

The CDR3 coding sequence is TGCGCCAGCAGCCAAGAGGGAGGGGGCGGACCTGAAGCTTTCTTT. This gives the protein CASSQEGGGGPEAFF. V usage is TRBV4-1 and J usage is TRBJ1-1, with 7 bases lining up with TRBD1. With V trimmed by 0 bases and J by 6 bases, 7 bases remained unmatched. Germline CDR1 is MGHRA and CDR2 is YSYEKL. There are 15 residues in the CDR3.

This clonotype has at least ten counts. The chain has TRBV3-1 and TRBJ2-3; 9 positions agree with TRBD2. The CDR3 has 16 residues. Unmatched junction bases numbered 5, after V lost 4 bases and J lost 0 bases. Germline V gene sequence: CDR1 LGHDT, CDR2 YNNKEL (reference sequence). CDR3 protein: CASSLLSGSSTDTQYF. The CDR3 DNA follows: TGTGCCAGCAGCCTCCTTAGCGGGAGCAGCACAGATACGCAGTATTTT.

Many counts were recorded for this clonotype. V is TRBV5-6 and J is TRBJ2-2; 11 positions match TRBD2. Trimming cost V 2 bases and J 4 bases; bases outside gene matches: 13. The CDR3 consists of 19 residues. Looked up from germline, CDR1 is SGHDT and CDR2 is YYEEEE. The CDR3 nucleotides read TGTGCCAGCAGCTTTTTAATGACTAGCGGGACCTTAAGCACCGGGGAGCTGTTTTTT. It specifies CASSFLMTSGTLSTGELFF.

The chain employs TRBV5-1 and TRBJ2-1, with 12 bases matching TRBD1. Germline assignment: CDR1 SGHRS and CDR2 YFSETQ. The V segment lost 3 bases and the J segment 7 bases; nucleotides outside the gene matches: 5. The CDR3 consists of 15 residues. As DNA, the CDR3 is TGCGCCAGCAGCTCCCCGGGACAGGGGGCGAATGAGCAGTTCTTC. It codes for CASSSPGQGANEQFF.

This chain joins TRBV5-1 and TRBJ2-7, with TRBD1 matching 11 bases. This CDR3 contains 15 residues. CDR1 is SGHRS, CDR2 YFSETQ, per germline. Trimming cost V 4 bases and J 3 bases; bases outside gene matches: 6. The CDR3 region is CASSRTGGQNYEQYF. Written as DNA, the CDR3 is TGCGCCAGCAGCCGGACAGGGGGCCAAAACTACGAGCAGTACTTC.

This clonotype was observed at least ten times. This sequence joins TRBV12-3 or TRBV12-4 and TRBJ2-7; TRBD2 matches 11 bases. J was trimmed by 3 bases and V by 4 bases; bases with no gene match: 2. The length of the CDR3 is 14 residues. Written as DNA, the CDR3 is TGTGCCAGCAGTTCGACTAGCGGGATCTACGAGCAGTACTTC. This translates into CASSSTSGIYEQYF.

This clonotype came up a few times. The J gene is TRBJ2-6, the V gene TRBV3-1, with 7 bases lining up with TRBD2. V was clipped by 4 bases and J by 0 bases; unmatched bases: 6. Germline CDR1 LGHDT, CDR2 YNNKEL (reference sequence). The CDR3 is 17 residues long. As DNA, the CDR3 is TGTGCCAGCAGCCGGGGGGAGGGGAGCTCTGGGGCCAACGTCCTGACTTTC. This encodes CASSRGEGSSGANVLTF.

The sample holds a few counts of this clonotype. This chain uses TRBV5-1 with TRBJ2-7; possibly TRBD2 for D (6 bases). This CDR3 has 17 residues. V dropped 1 base and J dropped 2 bases, with 19 bases sitting between them. CDR1 is SGHRS, CDR2 YFSETQ, per germline. DNA of the CDR3: TGCGCCAGCAGCTTGAAACCCGTAGCGGATTTACCCTACGAGCAGTACTTC. Residues: CASSLKPVADLPYEQYF.

This clonotype was counted many times. The chain uses TRBV5-1 and TRBJ2-7; 10 bases align to TRBD1. CDR3 length: 14 amino acids. Germline loops: CDR1 SGHRS, CDR2 YFSETQ. Losses at the gene ends were 4 bases for V and 2 bases for J; bases not matched to a gene: 3. The CDR3: CASSPGQGPYEQYF. In DNA, the CDR3 is TGCGCCAGCAGCCCGGGACAGGGGCCCTACGAGCAGTACTTC.

The sample holds many counts of this clonotype. The chain recombines TRBV12-3 or TRBV12-4 with TRBJ1-1, with no clear D. V was pared by 4 bases and J by 2 bases, with 11 bases between. The CDR3 sequence is 14 residues long. The CDR3 here is CASSYAKGNTEAFF. DNA of the CDR3: TGTGCCAGCAGTTACGCAAAGGGAAACACTGAAGCTTTCTTT.

This clonotype was picked up many times. The chain links TRBV5-1 to TRBJ1-3; 7 bases agree with TRBD1. Trimming at V came to 4 bases and at J to 2 bases, leaving 6 bases not matched to a gene. CDR3 length equals 15 residues. Germline CDR1 reads SGHRS; CDR2 reads YFSETQ. As DNA, the CDR3 is TGCGCCAGCAGCCCCGGGACAGTTGCTGGAAACACCATATATTTT. Its translation is CASSPGTVAGNTIYF.

This clonotype has ten or more counts. This sequence joins TRBV11-2 and TRBJ2-7; 8 bases align to TRBD1. J lost 4 bases, V lost 4 bases, and 9 bases had no gene match. The CDR3 has 15 amino acids. Germline CDR1 and CDR2: SGHAT and FQNNGV. The CDR3 sequence: CASSSLGTGQYEQYF. The DNA for the CDR3 is TGTGCCAGCAGCTCACTCGGGACAGGACAATACGAGCAGTACTTC.

In its sample, this clonotype was seen many times. The genes are TRBV3-1 and TRBJ2-3, with 8 bases identical to TRBD2. Trimming at V came to 4 bases and at J to 6 bases, leaving 9 bases not matched to a gene. The CDR3 runs 15 residues. CDR1 LGHDT and CDR2 YNNKEL come from the germline V gene (reference sequence). CDR3 residues: CASSPAGTRVDTQYF. In DNA form, the CDR3 reads TGTGCCAGCAGCCCGGCCGGGACTAGGGTGGATACGCAGTATTTT.

This chain uses TRBV29-1 with TRBJ2-1, with D possibly being TRBD2 (6 bases). This CDR3 is 14 amino acids long. Germline V gene lookup returns CDR1 SQVTM and CDR2 ANQGSEA. Trimming left V 7 bases short and J 7 bases short, with 20 bases between. CDR3: CSAGRLGVGNEQFF. The DNA for the CDR3 is TGCAGCGCCGGACGACTAGGCGTCGGGAATGAGCAGTTCTTC.

This clonotype was seen repeatedly, ten times or more. The rearrangement joins TRBV28 to TRBJ1-1; D not resolved. This CDR3 contains 14 residues. The V gene's germline CDR1 is MDHEN and CDR2 SYDVKM. V was pared by 4 bases and J by 1 base, with 10 bases between. In nucleotides, the CDR3 is TGTGCCAGCAGTTGGTGGGTGGAGAACACTGAAGCTTTCTTT. This translates into CASSWWVENTEAFF.

This clonotype came up a few times. Germline is not matched at one junction end, which may reflect a read error. The V gene is TRBV7-6, the J gene TRBJ2-1; a weak D match, TRBD2 (5 bases). The CDR3 covers 11 residues. In germline, CDR1 is SGHVS, CDR2 FNYEAQ. For the CDR3, the DNA is TGTGCCAGCAGCCTAGCCCGGGTATGGTTCTTC. This gives the protein CASSLARVWFF.